These 6 T cell receptor beta chains were all obtained from the same sample, sequenced in a study of cytomegalovirus exposure and HLA in healthy donors. The PCR used 60 Vbeta and 13 Jbeta primers. Sequencing used immunoSEQ multiplex PCR; TCRdb keeps in-frame clones, though not all of them. The profile shows about 35,000 clones, 80% of them singletons. Sample: PBMCs. These receptors came from a male donor in good health and CMV-seronegative.

This clone was counted once. This sequence joins TRBV7-9 and TRBJ1-2; weak D call: TRBD1 (5 bases). The CDR3 length is 12 residues. Trimming took off 3 bases at V and 6 bases at J, with 8 bases between the two ends. Germline V CDR1 and CDR2: SEHNR, FQNEAQ (reference sequence). The CDR3 DNA follows: TGTGCCAGCAGCTTCGGGGGGGATGGCTACACCTTC. This sequence encodes CASSFGGDGYTF.

The chain links TRBV30 to TRBJ2-4; TRBD1 matches 9 bases. V was pared by 8 bases and J by 9 bases, with 8 bases of the junction left unmatched. This CDR3 comprises 12 residues. In germline, CDR1 is GTSNPN, CDR2 SVGIG (reference sequence). The CDR3 region is CATDRGEGIQYF. The DNA of the CDR3 is TGTGCCACCGACAGGGGGGAGGGCATTCAGTACTTC.

DNA of the CDR3: TGCGCCAGCAGGTTCAGGGGAACGCTTATGAACACTGAAGCTTTCTTT. The encoded protein is CASRFRGTLMNTEAFF. The rearrangement links TRBV5-1 to TRBJ1-1; tentative D call: TRBD1 (6 bases). Germline lookup yields CDR1 SGHRS and CDR2 YFSETQ. Trimming took 5 bases from V and 0 from J, leaving 17 bases between them. The CDR3 loop spans 16 amino acids.

The rearrangement joins TRBV5-1 to TRBJ2-1, with TRBD1 matching over 7 bases. CDR1 is SGHRS and CDR2 is YFSETQ in the germline V gene. The CDR3 runs to 14 residues. V shed 5 bases and J 4 bases; nucleotides not matched to a gene: 6. CDR3 coding DNA: TGCGCCAGCAGTTCGGGACAGTCATACAATGAGCAGTTCTTC. Protein product: CASSSGQSYNEQFF.

The CDR3 nucleotides read TGTGCCAGCAGCTTAGAGGGGAACTGGGGAGGCTACACCTTC. It codes for CASSLEGNWGGYTF. The gene calls are TRBV7-9 and TRBJ1-2; D is perhaps TRBD1 (5 bases). Germline V CDR1 and CDR2: SEHNR, FQNEAQ (reference sequence). V was shortened by 1 base and J by 8 bases, with 14 bases between the two germline ends. The CDR3 totals 14 residues.

Only one count was recorded for this clone. The chain uses TRBV7-6 and TRBJ2-4; 7 nucleotides agree with TRBD1. This CDR3 contains 15 residues. CDR1 and CDR2 from the germline V gene are SGHVS and FNYEAQ. V was pared by 1 base and J by 4 bases, with 4 bases of the junction left unmatched. The DNA of the CDR3 is TGTGCCAGCAGCTTAGACCCAGGGGGAAAAAACATTCAGTACTTC. Translating gives CASSLDPGGKNIQYF.